The next 14 T cell receptor beta chains were all read from a single sample in a study of blood T cell repertoires in COVID-19. Method: immunoSEQ multiplex PCR; TCRdb's copy keeps in-frame clones and lacks some. Of about 440,000 clones listed, around nine tenths are singletons. The sequencing input was PBMCs or T cells enriched from blood (not recorded which). Source of these receptors: a woman aged 18-29 years with acute COVID-19.

This clone was recorded many times. The chain couples TRBV7-9 to TRBJ2-4; the D gene is possibly TRBD1 (5 bases). Trimming took 1 base from V and 6 from J, leaving 10 bases between them. Germline assignment: CDR1 SEHNR and CDR2 FQNEAQ (reference sequence). The CDR3 totals 14 residues. CDR3 loop: CASSLDAGSNIQYF. The CDR3 bases are TGTGCCAGCAGCTTAGATGCAGGGTCAAACATTCAGTACTTC.

The V and J genes are TRBV19 and TRBJ1-1, with 9 bases lining up with TRBD1. The CDR3 is 17 amino acids. Looked up from germline, CDR1 is LNHDA and CDR2 is SQIVND (reference sequence). V gave up 3 bases and J gave up 1 base; unmatched junction bases: 9. The CDR3 coding sequence is TGTGCCAGTAGTATTCTAGGACAGGGGACGGCGAACACTGAAGCTTTCTTT. Residues: CASSILGQGTANTEAFF. The whole variable domain, filled in from reference TRBV19 and TRBJ1-1, reads DGGITQSPKYLFRKEGQNVTLSCEQNLNHDAMYWYRQDPGQGLRLIYYSQIVNDFQKGDIAEGYSVSREKKESFPLTVTSAQKNPTAFYLCASSILGQGTANTEAFFGQGTRLTVV.

Concerning this clone: This sample includes further DNA sequences coding for the same CDR3. The V and J genes are TRBV29-1 and TRBJ1-4; 8 bases line up with TRBD1. Germline V gene lookup returns CDR1 SQVTM and CDR2 ANQGSEA. The V and J ends lost 6 bases and 1 base, in that order; junction bases with no gene match: 1. There are 13 residues in the CDR3. CDR3: CSVGQGTNEKLFF. The CDR3 coding sequence is TGCAGCGTCGGACAGGGAACTAATGAAAAACTGTTTTTT.

The J gene is TRBJ1-2, the V gene TRBV7-2; TRBD1 is a possible D gene (6 bases). The germline CDR1 and CDR2 sequences are SGHTA and FQGNSA. V shed 3 bases and J shed 9 bases, with 14 bases lying between them. The CDR3 spans 13 residues. The CDR3 sequence: CASSFGTGQSYTF. In nucleotides, the CDR3 is TGTGCCAGCAGCTTCGGAACAGGGCAAAGCTACACCTTC. Combining the CDR3 with reference TRBV7-2 and TRBJ1-2 gives the whole variable domain GAGVSQSPSNKVTEKGKDVELRCDPISGHTALYWYRQSLGQGLEFLIYFQGNSAPDKSGLPSDRFSAERTGGSVSTLTIQRTQQEDSAVYLCASSFGTGQSYTFGSGTRLTVV.

The rearrangement uses TRBV28 and TRBJ2-2; maybe TRBD2 (5 bases). V lost 1 base, J lost 6 bases, and 9 bases lay in between. The CDR3 is made up of 14 amino acids. Germline values: CDR1 MDHEN, CDR2 SYDVKM. The CDR3 coding sequence is TGTGCCAGCAGTTTATTACTAGGCCCCGGGGAGCTGTTTTTT. It encodes CASSLLLGPGELFF.

This sequence joins TRBV5-5 and TRBJ1-5; D gene unclear. V gave up 4 bases and J gave up 4 bases, with 9 bases separating them. The CDR3 has 13 residues. The germline V gene has CDR1 SGHKS and CDR2 YYEKEE (reference sequence). CDR3 coding DNA: TGTGCCAGCAGCAGAGTTTCAAATCAGCCCCAGCATTTT. Its translation: CASSRVSNQPQHF.

The chain combines TRBV13 with TRBJ2-5; D ambiguous. Trimming removed 4 bases from V and 4 bases from J, with 10 bases in between. Germline CDR1 PRHDT, CDR2 FYEKMQ (reference sequence). This CDR3 contains 13 residues. CDR3 coding DNA: TGTGCCAGCAGCTCTAGACCTGGAGAGACCCAGTACTTC. Encoded protein: CASSSRPGETQYF.

This rearrangement joins TRBV4-1 to TRBJ2-6, with D possibly matching TRBD1 (6 bases). The CDR3 runs 16 residues. The V and J ends lost 2 bases and 4 bases respectively, with 12 bases between them. Germline V CDR1 and CDR2: MGHRA, YSYEKL. The CDR3 coding sequence is TGCGCCAGCAGCCAATCACAGGGATCCGGGGCCAACGTCCTGACTTTC. This codes for CASSQSQGSGANVLTF.

This chain connects TRBV5-1 to TRBJ2-1, with 7 bases fitting TRBD1. The CDR3 runs to 17 residues. With V trimmed by 0 bases and J by 4 bases, 10 bases remained unmatched. Germline CDR1 reads SGHRS; CDR2 reads YFSETQ. The CDR3 protein is CASSLDLTPGQYNEQFF. CDR3 in DNA: TGCGCCAGCAGCTTGGATCTCACTCCGGGACAGTACAATGAGCAGTTCTTC.

With regard to this clone: The same CDR3 is also encoded by other DNA sequences in this sample. This chain's CDR3 is CAISDRGETQYF. CDR3 in DNA: TGTGCCATCAGTGATAGAGGGGAGACCCAGTACTTC. The V and J genes are TRBV10-3 and TRBJ2-5; tentatively, D is TRBD2 (5 bases). V was clipped by 3 bases and J by 5 bases, with 7 bases between them. From germline, CDR1 is ENHRY and CDR2 SYGVKD. The CDR3 length is 12 residues.

The chain employs TRBV27 and TRBJ1-1; D ambiguous. The CDR3 spans 14 residues. Germline CDR1 MNHEY, CDR2 SMNVEV (reference sequence). V lost 5 bases to trimming and J lost 0 bases, with 10 bases between them. CDR3 coding DNA: TGTGCCAGCAGTCTCGAGAATATGAACACTGAAGCTTTCTTT. It is translated as CASSLENMNTEAFF.

This clone was seen only a few times. The chain carries TRBV28 and TRBJ1-2; TRBD1 matches at 7 bases. Germline CDR1 reads MDHEN; CDR2 reads SYDVKM. V lost 5 bases and J lost 0; bases outside the gene matches: 6. The CDR3 totals 15 residues. As DNA, the CDR3 is TGTGCCAGCAGTCACGGACAGGCGACTAACTATGGCTACACCTTC. It specifies CASSHGQATNYGYTF.

The chain employs TRBV2 and TRBJ1-6, with no clear D. This CDR3 spans 13 amino acids. V lost 6 bases and J lost 5, with 8 bases in between. Germline-derived CDR1 and CDR2 are SNHLY and FYNNEI. For the CDR3, the DNA is TGTGCCAGCAGGTCTACCAATAATTCACCCCTCCACTTT. Translated, it gives CASRSTNNSPLHF.

This clone was seen just once. The chain is built from TRBV7-8 and TRBJ2-5, with a possible D match to TRBD1 (5 bases). The CDR3 is 16 amino acids. V was cut by 5 bases and J by 5 bases, with 21 bases left in between. Germline CDR1 reads SGHVS; CDR2 reads FQNEAQ. DNA for the CDR3: TGTGCCAGCAGCATACGGACACCCAAAACGGGTGAGACCCAGTACTTC. This gives the protein CASSIRTPKTGETQYF.